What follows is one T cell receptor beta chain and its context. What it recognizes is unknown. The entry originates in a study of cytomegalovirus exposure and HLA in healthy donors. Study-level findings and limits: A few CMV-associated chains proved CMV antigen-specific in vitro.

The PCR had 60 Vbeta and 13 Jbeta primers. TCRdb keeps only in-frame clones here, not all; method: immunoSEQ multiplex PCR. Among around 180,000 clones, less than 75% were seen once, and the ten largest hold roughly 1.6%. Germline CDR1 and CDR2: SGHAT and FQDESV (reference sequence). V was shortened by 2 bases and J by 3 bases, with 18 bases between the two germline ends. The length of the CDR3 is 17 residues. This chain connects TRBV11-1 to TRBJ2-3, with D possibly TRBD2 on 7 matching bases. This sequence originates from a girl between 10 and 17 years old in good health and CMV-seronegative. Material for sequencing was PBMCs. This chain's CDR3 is CASSLQYGGAFTDTQYF. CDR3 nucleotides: TGTGCCAGCAGCTTACAGTATGGGGGGGCATTTACAGATACGCAGTATTTT.